This T cell receptor (beta chain) appears in the sequencing data of a study of blood T cell repertoires in COVID-19. This clone was detected once. The identical CDR3 is also encoded by other nucleotide sequences in the sample. TCRdb keeps only in-frame clones here, not all; method: immunoSEQ multiplex PCR. Here the sample spans fewer than 250,000 clones, approximately 87% being singletons. The origin of this receptor is a woman in her 70s with acute or convalescent COVID-19. What was sequenced was peripheral blood.

The CDR3 region is CASSMGTGAETQYF. CDR3 bases: TGTGCCAGTAGTATGGGGACAGGGGCCGAGACCCAGTACTTC. J is TRBJ2-5 and V is TRBV19, with 10 bases identical to TRBD1. The CDR3 has 14 amino acids. Germline V gives CDR1 LNHDA, CDR2 SQIVND (reference sequence). The V gene end was trimmed by 3 bases and the J gene end by 5 bases; junction bases not matched to a gene: 3.